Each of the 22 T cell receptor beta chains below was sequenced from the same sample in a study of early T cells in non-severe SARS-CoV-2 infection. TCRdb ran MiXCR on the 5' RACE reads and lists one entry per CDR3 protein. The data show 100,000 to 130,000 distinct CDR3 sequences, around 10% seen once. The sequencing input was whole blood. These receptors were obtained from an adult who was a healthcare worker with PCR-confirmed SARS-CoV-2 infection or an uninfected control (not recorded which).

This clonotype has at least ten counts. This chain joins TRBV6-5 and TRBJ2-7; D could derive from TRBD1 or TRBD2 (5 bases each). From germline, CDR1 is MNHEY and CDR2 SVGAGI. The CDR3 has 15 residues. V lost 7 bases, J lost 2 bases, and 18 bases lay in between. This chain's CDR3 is CASKDGTQVPYEQYF. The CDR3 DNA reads TGTGCCAGCAAGGATGGGACCCAGGTTCCCTACGAGCAGTACTTC.

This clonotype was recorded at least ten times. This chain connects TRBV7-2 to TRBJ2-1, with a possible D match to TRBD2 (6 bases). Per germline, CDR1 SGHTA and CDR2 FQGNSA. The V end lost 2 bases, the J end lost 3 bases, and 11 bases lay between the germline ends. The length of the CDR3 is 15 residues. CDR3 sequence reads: CASSLTGADYNEQFF. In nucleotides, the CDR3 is TGTGCCAGCAGCTTAACGGGAGCCGACTACAATGAGCAGTTCTTC.

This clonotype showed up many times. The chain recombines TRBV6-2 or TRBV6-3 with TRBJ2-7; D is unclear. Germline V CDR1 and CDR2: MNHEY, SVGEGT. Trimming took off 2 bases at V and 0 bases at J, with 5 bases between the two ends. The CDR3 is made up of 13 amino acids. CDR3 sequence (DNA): TGTGCCAGCAGTTACCGGAGCTCCTACGAGCAGTACTTC. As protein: CASSYRSSYEQYF.

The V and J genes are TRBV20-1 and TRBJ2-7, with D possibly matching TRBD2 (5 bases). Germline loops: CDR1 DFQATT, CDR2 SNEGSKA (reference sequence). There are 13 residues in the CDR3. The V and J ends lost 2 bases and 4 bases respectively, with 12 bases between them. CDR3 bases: TGCAGTGCTAGAAGTCTAGCTCATTACGAGCAGTACTTC. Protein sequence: CSARSLAHYEQYF.

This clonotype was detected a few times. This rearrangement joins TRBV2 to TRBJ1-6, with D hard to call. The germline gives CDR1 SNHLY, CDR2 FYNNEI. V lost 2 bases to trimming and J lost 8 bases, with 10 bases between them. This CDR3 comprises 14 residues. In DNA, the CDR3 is TGTGCCAGCAGTGAATGGGGTAGGGATTCACCCCTCCACTTT. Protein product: CASSEWGRDSPLHF. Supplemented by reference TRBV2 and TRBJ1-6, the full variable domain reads EPEVTQTPSHQVTQMGQEVILRCVPISNHLYFYWYRQILGQKVEFLVSFYNNEISEKSEIFDDQFSVERPDGSNFTLKIRSTKLEDSAMYFCASSEWGRDSPLHFGNGTRLTVT.

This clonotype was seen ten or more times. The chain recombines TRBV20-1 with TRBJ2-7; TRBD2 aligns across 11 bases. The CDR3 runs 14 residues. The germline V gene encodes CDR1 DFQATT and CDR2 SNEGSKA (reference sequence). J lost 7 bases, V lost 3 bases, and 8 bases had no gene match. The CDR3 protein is CSASFSSGRREQYF. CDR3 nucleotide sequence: TGCAGTGCTAGTTTCTCTAGCGGGAGGAGGGAGCAGTACTTC.

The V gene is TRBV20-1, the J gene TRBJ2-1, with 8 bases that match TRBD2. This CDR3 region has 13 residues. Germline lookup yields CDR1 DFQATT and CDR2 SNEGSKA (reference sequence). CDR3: CRGEQRESYEQFF. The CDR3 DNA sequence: TGCAGGGGAGAGCAGCGGGAGAGCTATGAGCAGTTCTTC.

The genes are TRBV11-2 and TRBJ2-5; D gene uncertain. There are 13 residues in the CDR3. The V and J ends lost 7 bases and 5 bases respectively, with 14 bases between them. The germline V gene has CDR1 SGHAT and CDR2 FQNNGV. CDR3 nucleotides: TGTGCCAGCACCACCCGAAGGTCGGAGACCCAGTACTTC. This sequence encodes CASTTRRSETQYF.

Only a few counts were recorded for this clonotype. The CDR3 nucleotides read TGTGCCAGTTTGAAGATACTTTCAACCGGCTATGGCTACACCTTC. Amino acid sequence: CASLKILSTGYGYTF. This chain connects TRBV19 to TRBJ1-2; no firm D call. This CDR3 comprises 15 residues. V lost 8 bases and J 4 bases, leaving 20 bases between the germline ends. Per germline, CDR1 LNHDA and CDR2 SQIVND (reference sequence).

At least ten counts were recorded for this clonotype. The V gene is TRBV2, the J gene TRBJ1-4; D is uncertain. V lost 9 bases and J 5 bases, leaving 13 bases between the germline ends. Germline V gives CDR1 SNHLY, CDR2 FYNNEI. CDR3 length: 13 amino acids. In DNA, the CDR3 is TGTGCCAGAGGGAGAAGGGAAAATGAAAAACTGTTTTTT. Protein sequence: CARGRRENEKLFF.

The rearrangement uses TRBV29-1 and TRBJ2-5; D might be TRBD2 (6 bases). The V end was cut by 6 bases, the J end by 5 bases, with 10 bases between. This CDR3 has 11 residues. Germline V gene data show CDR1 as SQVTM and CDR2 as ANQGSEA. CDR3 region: CSVGAGETQYF. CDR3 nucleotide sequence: TGCAGCGTCGGGGCGGGGGAGACCCAGTACTTC.

The CDR3, as DNA: TGTGCCACCAGCAGAGAAGACAGGGGGCGCAACTATGGCTACACCTTC. Residues: CATSREDRGRNYGYTF. V usage is TRBV15 and J usage is TRBJ1-2, with TRBD1 matching 10 bases. This CDR3 has 16 residues. Per germline, CDR1 LNHNV and CDR2 YYDKDF (reference sequence). After removal of 0 bases from V and 2 bases from J, the junction contained 3 bases not matched to a gene. Full variable domain (outside the CDR3, taken from reference TRBV15 and TRBJ1-2): DAMVIQNPRYQVTQFGKPVTLSCSQTLNHNVMYWYQQKSSQAPKLLFHYYDKDFNNEADTPDNFQSRRPNTSFCFLDIRSPGLGDTAMYLCATSREDRGRNYGYTFGSGTRLTVV.

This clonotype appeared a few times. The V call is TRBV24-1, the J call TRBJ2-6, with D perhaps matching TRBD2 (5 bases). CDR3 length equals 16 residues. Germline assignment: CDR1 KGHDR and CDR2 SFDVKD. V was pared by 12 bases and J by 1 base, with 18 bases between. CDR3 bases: TGTGCCTCCGGCCCCGGGGAAGCGTCTGGGGCCAACGTCCTGACTTTC. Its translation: CASGPGEASGANVLTF.

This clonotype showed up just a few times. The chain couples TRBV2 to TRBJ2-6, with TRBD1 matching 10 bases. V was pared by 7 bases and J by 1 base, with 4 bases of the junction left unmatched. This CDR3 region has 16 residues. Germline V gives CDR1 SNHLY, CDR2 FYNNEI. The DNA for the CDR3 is TGTGCCAGCACTAGACAGGGGGCATCTGGGGCCAACGTCCTGACTTTC. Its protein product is CASTRQGASGANVLTF.

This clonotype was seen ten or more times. The CDR3: CASRGGSIDTQYF. The CDR3 DNA sequence: TGTGCCAGCAGAGGGGGATCCATAGATACGCAGTATTTT. V and J are TRBV3-1 and TRBJ2-3, with D possibly matching TRBD1 (6 bases). CDR1 is LGHDT, CDR2 YNNKEL, per germline (reference sequence). V shed 6 bases and J shed 5 bases, with 12 bases lying between them. This CDR3 region has 13 residues.

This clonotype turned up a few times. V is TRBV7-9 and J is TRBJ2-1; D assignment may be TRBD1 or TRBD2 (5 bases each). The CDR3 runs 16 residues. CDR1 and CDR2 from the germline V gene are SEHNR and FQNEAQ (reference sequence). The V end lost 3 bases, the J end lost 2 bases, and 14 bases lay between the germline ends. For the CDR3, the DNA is TGTGCCAGCAGCTTGCTTAGCTGGGGGACCTACAATGAGCAGTTCTTC. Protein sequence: CASSLLSWGTYNEQFF.

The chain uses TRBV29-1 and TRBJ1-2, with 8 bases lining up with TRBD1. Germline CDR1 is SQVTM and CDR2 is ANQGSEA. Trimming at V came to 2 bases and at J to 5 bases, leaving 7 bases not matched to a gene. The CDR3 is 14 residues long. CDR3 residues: CSVEKLGQGYGYTF. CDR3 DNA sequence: TGCAGCGTTGAAAAGCTAGGACAGGGATATGGCTACACCTTC.

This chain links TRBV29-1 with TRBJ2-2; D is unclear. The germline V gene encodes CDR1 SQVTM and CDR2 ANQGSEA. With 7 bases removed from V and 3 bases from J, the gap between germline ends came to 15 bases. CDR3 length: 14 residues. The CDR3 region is CSARGQFDTGELFF. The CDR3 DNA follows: TGCAGCGCACGTGGTCAGTTTGACACCGGGGAGCTGTTTTTT.

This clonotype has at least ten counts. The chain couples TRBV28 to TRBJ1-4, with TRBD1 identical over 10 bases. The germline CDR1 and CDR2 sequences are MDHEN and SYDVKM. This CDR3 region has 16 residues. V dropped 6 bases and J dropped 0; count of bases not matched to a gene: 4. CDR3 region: CASRRQGAATNEKLFF. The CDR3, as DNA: TGTGCCAGCAGAAGACAGGGGGCGGCAACTAATGAAAAACTGTTTTTT.

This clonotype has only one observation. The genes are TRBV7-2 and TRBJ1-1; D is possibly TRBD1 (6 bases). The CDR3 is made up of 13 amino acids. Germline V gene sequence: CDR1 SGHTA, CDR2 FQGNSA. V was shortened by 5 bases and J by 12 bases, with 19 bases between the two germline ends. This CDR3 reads CASSLGQDRIPFF. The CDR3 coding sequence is TGTGCCAGCAGCCTTGGACAAGACAGGATTCCTTTCTTT.

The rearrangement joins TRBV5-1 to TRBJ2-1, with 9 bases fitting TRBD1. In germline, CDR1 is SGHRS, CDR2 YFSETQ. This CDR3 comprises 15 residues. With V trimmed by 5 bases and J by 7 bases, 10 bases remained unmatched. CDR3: CASRAGTGPLNEQFF. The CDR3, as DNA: TGCGCCAGCAGGGCCGGGACAGGGCCCCTAAATGAGCAGTTCTTC.

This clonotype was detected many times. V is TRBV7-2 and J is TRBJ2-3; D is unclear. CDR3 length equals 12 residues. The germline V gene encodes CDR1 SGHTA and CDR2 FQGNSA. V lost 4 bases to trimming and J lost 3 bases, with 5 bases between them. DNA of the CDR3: TGTGCCAGCAGCTCGAATACAGATACGCAGTATTTT. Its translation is CASSSNTDTQYF. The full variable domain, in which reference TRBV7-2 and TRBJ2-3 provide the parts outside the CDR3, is GAGVSQSPSNKVTEKGKDVELRCDPISGHTALYWYRQSLGQGLEFLIYFQGNSAPDKSGLPSDRFSAERTGGSVSTLTIQRTQQEDSAVYLCASSSNTDTQYFGPGTRLTVL.